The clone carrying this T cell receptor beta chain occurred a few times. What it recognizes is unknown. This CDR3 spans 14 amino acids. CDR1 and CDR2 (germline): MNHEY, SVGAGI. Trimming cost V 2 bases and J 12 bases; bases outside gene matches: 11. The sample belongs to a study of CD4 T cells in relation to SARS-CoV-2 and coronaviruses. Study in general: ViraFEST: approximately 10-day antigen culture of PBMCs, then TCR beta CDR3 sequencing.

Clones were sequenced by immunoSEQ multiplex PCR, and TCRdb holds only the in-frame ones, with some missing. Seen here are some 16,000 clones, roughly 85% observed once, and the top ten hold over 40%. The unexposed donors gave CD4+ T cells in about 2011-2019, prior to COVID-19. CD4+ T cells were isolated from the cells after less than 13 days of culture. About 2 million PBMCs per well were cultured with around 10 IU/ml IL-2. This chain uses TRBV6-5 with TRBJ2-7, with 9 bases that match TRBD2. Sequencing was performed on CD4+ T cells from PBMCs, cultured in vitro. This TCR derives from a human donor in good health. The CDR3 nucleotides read TGTGCCAGCAGTTACGGGCGGGAGGGCCAGTCGTTGTACTTC. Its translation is CASSYGREGQSLYF.